The rows below give T cell receptor beta chains drawn from one sample of a study of response to subunit inactivated influenza vaccine. In TCRdb, the RT-PCR reads were re-called with MiXCR into one record per CDR3 protein. The sample records about 800,000 distinct CDR3 sequences, approximately 22% being singletons. This specimen was PBMCs from blood, taken 4 to 6 days after vaccination. The source is a man aged 50-60 years who received an inactivated influenza vaccine. CDR3s include the opening cysteine and the closing phenylalanine or tryptophan. A D gene is named only where the DNA matches it firmly. A row's size may be missing; if present it is once, few, many or a size class.

J gene: TRBJ2-5; clone size: many; V gene: TRBV12-3/TRBV12-4; D gene: -; CDR3 protein: CASSLRSQETQYF; CDR3 DNA: TGTGCCAGCAGTCTAAGGTCCCAAGAGACCCAGTACTTC
J gene: TRBJ2-2; clone size: few; V gene: TRBV12-3/TRBV12-4; D gene: -; CDR3 protein: CASDGENTGELFF; CDR3 DNA: TGTGCCAGCGACGGGGAAAACACCGGGGAGCTGTTTTTT
J gene: TRBJ2-7; clone size: few; V gene: TRBV7-2; D gene: -; CDR3 protein: CASSLAQGALYEQYF; CDR3 DNA: TGTGCCAGCAGCTTAGCTCAGGGTGCCCTCTACGAGCAGTACTTC
J gene: TRBJ2-1; clone size: -; V gene: TRBV20-1; D gene: TRBD2; CDR3 protein: CSAKEGLAMYNEQFF; CDR3 DNA: TGCAGTGCTAAAGAGGGACTAGCTATGTACAATGAGCAGTTCTTC
J gene: TRBJ2-1; clone size: many; V gene: TRBV5-1; D gene: TRBD1; CDR3 protein: CASSLGTGVNEQFF; CDR3 DNA: TGTGCCAGCAGCTTAGGGACAGGGGTAAATGAGCAGTTCTTC
J gene: TRBJ2-4; clone size: -; V gene: TRBV12-3/TRBV12-4; D gene: -; CDR3 protein: CASSLWGIGAKNIQYF; CDR3 DNA: TGTGCCAGCAGTTTATGGGGCATAGGGGCCAAAAACATTCAGTACTTC
J gene: TRBJ1-4; clone size: -; V gene: TRBV20-1; D gene: TRBD1; CDR3 protein: CSARTGGDNEKLFF; CDR3 DNA: TGCAGTGCTAGAACAGGGGGGGATAATGAAAAACTGTTTTTT
J gene: TRBJ2-2; clone size: -; V gene: TRBV6-2/TRBV6-3; D gene: -; CDR3 protein: CASSYRASDTGELFF; CDR3 DNA: TGTGCCAGCAGTTATAGGGCTAGCGACACCGGGGAGCTGTTTTTT
J gene: TRBJ2-2; clone size: many; V gene: TRBV12-3/TRBV12-4; D gene: -; CDR3 protein: CASSLLGATGELFF; CDR3 DNA: TGTGCCAGCAGTTTACTCGGGGCTACCGGGGAGCTGTTTTTT
J gene: TRBJ2-5; clone size: few; V gene: TRBV10-2; D gene: -; CDR3 protein: CASSEAGEETQYF; CDR3 DNA: TGCGCCAGCAGTGAGGCAGGGGAAGAGACCCAGTACTTC
J gene: TRBJ2-7; clone size: -; V gene: TRBV6-5; D gene: -; CDR3 protein: CASSYTQGKQPEYF; CDR3 DNA: TGTGCCAGCAGTTACACTCAGGGGAAGCAGCCCGAGTACTTC
J gene: TRBJ2-7; clone size: -; V gene: TRBV7-9; D gene: TRBD1; CDR3 protein: CASSASRTGLAEEQYF; CDR3 DNA: TGTGCCAGCAGCGCGTCAAGGACAGGGTTGGCAGAGGAGCAGTACTTC
J gene: TRBJ2-7; clone size: -; V gene: TRBV20-1; D gene: -; CDR3 protein: CSASTGAHEQYF; CDR3 DNA: TGCAGTGCTAGCACCGGGGCCCACGAGCAGTACTTC
J gene: TRBJ2-1; clone size: few; V gene: TRBV20-1; D gene: -; CDR3 protein: CSARDLGRHNNEQFF; CDR3 DNA: TGCAGTGCTAGAGATCTGGGCAGGCACAACAATGAGCAGTTCTTC
J gene: TRBJ1-5; clone size: many; V gene: TRBV20-1; D gene: -; CDR3 protein: CSARDRTDLHQPQHF; CDR3 DNA: TGCAGTGCTAGAGATCGAACAGACTTGCATCAGCCCCAGCATTTT
J gene: TRBJ2-2; clone size: many; V gene: TRBV7-2; D gene: -; CDR3 protein: CASSLTSRVTGELFF; CDR3 DNA: TGTGCCAGCAGTTTGACCTCTCGAGTCACCGGGGAGCTGTTTTTT
J gene: TRBJ2-1; clone size: -; V gene: TRBV6-2/TRBV6-3; D gene: -; CDR3 protein: CASRNRGGSYNEQFF; CDR3 DNA: TGTGCCAGCAGGAATAGGGGTGGGTCCTACAATGAGCAGTTCTTC
J gene: TRBJ2-2; clone size: few; V gene: TRBV15; D gene: TRBD2; CDR3 protein: CATSSPGLASTGELFF; CDR3 DNA: TGTGCCACCAGCAGCCCGGGACTAGCCTCCACCGGGGAGCTGTTTTTT
J gene: TRBJ1-4; clone size: -; V gene: TRBV30; D gene: TRBD1; CDR3 protein: CAWSQPGQSLFF; CDR3 DNA: TGTGCCTGGAGTCAACCGGGACAGAGTCTGTTTTTT
J gene: TRBJ2-4; clone size: -; V gene: TRBV9; D gene: -; CDR3 protein: CASSVGSLAKNIQYF; CDR3 DNA: TGTGCCAGCAGCGTAGGCTCTCTAGCCAAAAACATTCAGTACTTC